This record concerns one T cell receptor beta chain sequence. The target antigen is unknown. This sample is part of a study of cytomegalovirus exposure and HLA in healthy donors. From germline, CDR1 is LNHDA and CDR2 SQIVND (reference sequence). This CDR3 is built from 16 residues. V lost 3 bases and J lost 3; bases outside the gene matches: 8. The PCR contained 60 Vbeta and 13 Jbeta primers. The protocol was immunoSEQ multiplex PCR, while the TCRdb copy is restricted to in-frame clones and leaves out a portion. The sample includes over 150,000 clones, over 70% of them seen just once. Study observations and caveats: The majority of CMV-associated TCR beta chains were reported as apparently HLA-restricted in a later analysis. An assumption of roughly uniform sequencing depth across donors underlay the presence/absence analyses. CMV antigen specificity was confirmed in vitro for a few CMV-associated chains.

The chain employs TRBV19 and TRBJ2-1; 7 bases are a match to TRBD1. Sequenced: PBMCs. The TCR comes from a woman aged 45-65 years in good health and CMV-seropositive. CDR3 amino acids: CASSIRPWDSYNEQFF. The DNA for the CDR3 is TGTGCCAGTAGTATTCGACCATGGGACAGCTACAATGAGCAGTTCTTC.